This entry concerns a single T cell receptor (beta chain). The data were taken from a study of blood T cell repertoires in COVID-19. V lost 5 bases and J lost 6, with 14 bases in between. This CDR3 contains 14 residues. Germline-derived CDR1 and CDR2 are LNHDA and SQIVND (reference sequence). Sequenced by immunoSEQ multiplex PCR; TCRdb stores in-frame clones only, minus some. This table holds a few hundred thousand clones, 80% to 90% found once. Sequencing was carried out using peripheral blood. This TCR was recovered from a woman in her forties who had recovered from COVID-19. This rearrangement joins TRBV19 to TRBJ2-4; perhaps TRBD1 as D (5 bases). Here the CDR3 DNA reads TGTGCCAGTAGTGCACAGGCTGAGCTAAACATTCAGTACTTC. This encodes CASSAQAELNIQYF.